One TCR beta chain is described in this entry. No antigen is known for it. This entry comes from a study of T cell responses to AZD1222 COVID-19 vaccine. Overall study context: Some second doses came at about 4 weeks and others at about 12 weeks; these were pooled. Findings and limits, study-wide: Repertoires in all cases were sampled only once the peak T cell response had passed. Of spike-specific TCRs, nearly half reportedly target regions left unmutated in variants.

The table came from immunoSEQ multiplex PCR; TCRdb's copy has only in-frame clones and leaves some out. Found here are about 110,000 clones, about nine tenths of them singletons; the top ten hold approximately 5%. The CDR3 contains 15 residues. With 7 bases removed from V and 1 base from J, the gap between germline ends came to 13 bases. Germline V gene lookup returns CDR1 LGHDT and CDR2 YNNKEL (reference sequence). Material: peripheral blood, obtained on day 0 of AZD1222 vaccination. This rearrangement joins TRBV3-1 (or the pseudogene TRBV3-2) to TRBJ2-2, with D unclear. The receptor was derived from an adult in good health. In nucleotides, the CDR3 is TGTGCCAGCACCGCGAGATCCCTGAACACCGGGGAGCTGTTTTTT. This sequence encodes CASTARSLNTGELFF.